This T cell receptor beta chain was profiled in a study of blood T cell repertoires in COVID-19. Profiling relied on immunoSEQ multiplex PCR, and the TCRdb table lists in-frame clones only, not all of them. The sample has some 110,000 clones, 87% seen once. This clone was seen only once. The CDR3 consists of 17 residues. Per germline, CDR1 MDHEN and CDR2 SYDVKM. The trim removed 8 bases at V and 3 bases at J, leaving 11 bases unmatched. This receptor was obtained from a human donor in a cohort sampled during active COVID-19. The sample taken for sequencing was peripheral blood. V gene TRBV28 combines with J gene TRBJ2-1, with 12 positions matching TRBD2. CDR3 sequence (DNA): TGTGCCAGCGCCCCTAGCGGGAGGGCCGTTGGCTACAATGAGCAGTTCTTC. Translated, it gives CASAPSGRAVGYNEQFF.